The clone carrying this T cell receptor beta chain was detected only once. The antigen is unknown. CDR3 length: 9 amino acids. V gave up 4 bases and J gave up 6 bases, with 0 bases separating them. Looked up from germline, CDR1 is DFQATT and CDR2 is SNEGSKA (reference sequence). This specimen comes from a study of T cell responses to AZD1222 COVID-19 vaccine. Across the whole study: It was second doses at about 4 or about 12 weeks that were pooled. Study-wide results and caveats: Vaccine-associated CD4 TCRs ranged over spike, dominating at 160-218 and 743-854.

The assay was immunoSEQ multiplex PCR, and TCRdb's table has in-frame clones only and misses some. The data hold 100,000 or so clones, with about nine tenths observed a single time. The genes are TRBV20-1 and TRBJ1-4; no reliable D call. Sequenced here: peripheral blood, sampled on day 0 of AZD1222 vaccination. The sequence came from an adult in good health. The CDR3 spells CSANEKLFF. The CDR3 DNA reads TGCAGTGCTAATGAAAAACTGTTTTTT.